The 25 T cell receptor beta chains presented below share a single source sample, sequenced in a study of T cells in Graves' hyperthyroidism and ophthalmopathy. Authors of the study amplified TCR beta CDR3 regions from RNA transcripts. The TCR CDR3 first-round RT-PCR relied on the HTBI primer set. TCRdb re-called the multiplex PCR reads with MiXCR, one entry per CDR3 protein. The sample contains under 550,000 distinct CDR3 sequences, 15% to 20% of which appear only once. Sequenced: blood. All receptors derive from a man aged 40-49 years with Graves' ophthalmopathy.

This CDR3 reads CASSSQTDTGSYNSPLHF. For the CDR3, the DNA is TGCGCCAGCAGCTCACAAACCGATACAGGGTCCTATAATTCACCCCTCCACTTT. J is TRBJ1-6 and V is TRBV4-1; possible D gene TRBD1, 6 bases. Trimming cost V 5 bases and J 1 base, with 18 bases left between them. This CDR3 spans 18 amino acids. The V gene's germline CDR1 is MGHRA and CDR2 YSYEKL.

There are a few counts of this clonotype. J is TRBJ1-1 and V is TRBV7-2; a possible D gene is TRBD1 (5 bases). The germline V and J ends were trimmed by 3 bases and 2 bases, with 10 bases remaining between them. Germline V gene data show CDR1 as SGHTA and CDR2 as FQGNSA. This CDR3 has 14 residues. For the CDR3, the DNA is TGTGCCAGCAGCTTTTCCAGGGATAACACTGAAGCTTTCTTT. It codes for CASSFSRDNTEAFF. The whole variable domain, remainder taken from reference TRBV7-2 and TRBJ1-1, is GAGVSQSPSNKVTEKGKDVELRCDPISGHTALYWYRQSLGQGLEFLIYFQGNSAPDKSGLPSDRFSAERTGGSVSTLTIQRTQQEDSAVYLCASSFSRDNTEAFFGQGTRLTVV.

This clonotype was seen a few times. This chain links TRBV10-3 with TRBJ2-3, with 7 bases identical to TRBD1. This CDR3 has 15 amino acids. With V trimmed by 4 bases and J by 0 bases, 4 bases remained unmatched. Germline V lookup: CDR1 ENHRY, CDR2 SYGVKD. The CDR3 is CAISGGTVSTDTQYF. The DNA of the CDR3 is TGTGCCATCAGTGGGGGGACAGTGAGCACAGATACGCAGTATTTT.

The chain carries TRBV10-3 and TRBJ2-7; D uncertain. This CDR3 contains 14 residues. V gave up 2 bases and J gave up 5 bases, with 13 bases separating them. Looked up from germline, CDR1 is ENHRY and CDR2 is SYGVKD. In DNA, the CDR3 is TGTGCCATCAGTGAGAGTATCGGTGGCCACGAGCAGTACTTC. It translates to CAISESIGGHEQYF.

This clonotype was counted many times. This rearrangement joins TRBV3-1 to TRBJ1-2; unclear D gene. Trimming cost V 1 base and J 7 bases, with 10 bases left between them. This CDR3 contains 13 residues. CDR1 is LGHDT and CDR2 is YNNKEL in the germline V gene (reference sequence). This chain's CDR3 is CASSQGSTAGYTF. The CDR3 DNA reads TGTGCCAGCAGCCAAGGGAGCACAGCTGGCTACACCTTC. The variable domain in full, with the rest retrieved from reference TRBV3-1 and TRBJ1-2, is DTAVSQTPKYLVTQMGNDKSIKCEQNLGHDTMYWYKQDSKKFLKIMFSYNNKELIINETVPNRFSPKSPDKAHLNLHINSLELGDSAVYFCASSQGSTAGYTFGSGTRLTVV.

This clonotype appeared many times. The chain combines TRBV4-3 with TRBJ2-7; maybe TRBD2 (5 bases). V gave up 0 bases and J gave up 4 bases, with 10 bases separating them. Germline V gene sequence: CDR1 LGHNA, CDR2 YSLEER. The CDR3 covers 14 residues. The CDR3 bases are TGCGCCAGCAGCCAAGATCATGGGGAGTACGAGCAGTACTTC. Its translation: CASSQDHGEYEQYF.

CDR3 loop: CASSQDLRASNTGELFF. As DNA, the CDR3 is TGCGCCAGCAGCCAAGATTTAAGGGCCTCGAACACCGGGGAGCTGTTTTTT. This rearrangement joins TRBV4-1 to TRBJ2-2; no clear D. Germline V lookup: CDR1 MGHRA, CDR2 YSYEKL. The CDR3 length is 17 residues. Trimming pared 0 bases from V and 0 bases from J, leaving 11 bases between.

This clonotype has at least ten counts. The chain uses TRBV10-3 and TRBJ1-1; D not resolved. V lost 11 bases and J 0 bases, leaving 10 bases between the germline ends. The V gene's germline CDR1 is ENHRY and CDR2 SYGVKD. This CDR3 comprises 12 residues. The DNA of the CDR3 is TGTGCCGCCCGCGGAGTGAACACTGAAGCTTTCTTT. Translation gives CAARGVNTEAFF.

This clonotype was detected a few times. This sequence joins TRBV20-1 and TRBJ2-1; D might be TRBD2 (5 bases). The CDR3 is made up of 13 amino acids. Germline values: CDR1 DFQATT, CDR2 SNEGSKA (reference sequence). V lost 7 bases, J lost 3 bases, and 13 bases lay in between. The CDR3 sequence is CSDRRSGYNEQFF. CDR3 DNA: TGCAGTGATCGGAGGAGCGGCTACAATGAGCAGTTCTTC.

This clonotype was counted a few times. The chain has TRBV9 and TRBJ2-7; TRBD2 aligns across 14 bases. Germline V gene sequence: CDR1 SGDLS, CDR2 YYNGEE. V was pared by 3 bases and J by 7 bases, with 9 bases of the junction left unmatched. This CDR3 has 16 residues. Written as DNA, the CDR3 is TGTGCCAGCAGCGGCAGACTAGCGGGAGGGCCGGAAGAGCAGTACTTC. This codes for CASSGRLAGGPEEQYF.

Concerning this clonotype: A much larger clone lies one base from this, so it may be a read error. Given the absence of the conserved phenylalanine or tryptophan at the CDR3 end, a read error is likely. The rearrangement uses TRBV2 and TRBJ2-7; D unresolved. Trimming stripped 6 bases from V and 5 bases from J, with 17 bases between. This CDR3 has 14 residues. Germline CDR1 is SNHLY and CDR2 is FYNNEI. CDR3 in DNA: TGTGCCAGCAGGAGGACCAACCTACTCGACGAGCAGTACCTC. It codes for CASRRTNLLDEQYL.

This clonotype was detected ten times or more. The V and J genes are TRBV5-1 and TRBJ2-7; D is perhaps TRBD1 (5 bases). The ends were cut back, 0 bases at V and 3 bases at J, with 10 bases in the middle. The CDR3 has 14 residues. Germline CDR1 and CDR2: SGHRS and YFSETQ. The CDR3 region is CASSLARGHYEQYF. In DNA, the CDR3 is TGCGCCAGCAGCTTGGCGCGCGGACACTACGAGCAGTACTTC.

V is TRBV15 and J is TRBJ2-5; D unresolved. V lost 4 bases, J lost 0 bases, and 6 bases lay in between. The germline V gene encodes CDR1 LNHNV and CDR2 YYDKDF (reference sequence). This CDR3 has 13 amino acids. CDR3 sequence: CATSTGYQETQYF. The CDR3 DNA follows: TGTGCCACCAGCACGGGCTACCAAGAGACCCAGTACTTC.

The chain combines TRBV4-1 with TRBJ1-2; 10 bases are shared with TRBD1. This CDR3 spans 15 amino acids. Looked up from germline, CDR1 is MGHRA and CDR2 is YSYEKL. Losses at the gene ends were 0 bases for V and 5 bases for J; bases not matched to a gene: 3. The chain's CDR3 is CASSQDRDRGYGYTF. The CDR3 DNA reads TGCGCCAGCAGCCAAGATAGGGACAGGGGATATGGCTACACCTTC.

The V call is TRBV9, the J call TRBJ2-7; a weak D match, TRBD2 (6 bases). CDR1 and CDR2 from the germline V gene are SGDLS and YYNGEE. CDR3 size: 15 residues. The V end was cut by 2 bases, the J end by 0 bases, with 12 bases between. The CDR3 loop is CASSVGLEDSYEQYF. In DNA, the CDR3 is TGTGCCAGCAGCGTGGGACTCGAGGACTCCTACGAGCAGTACTTC.

The gene calls are TRBV20-1 and TRBJ1-6; D is uncertain. Germline-derived CDR1 and CDR2 are DFQATT and SNEGSKA (reference sequence). Trimming removed 3 bases at V and 0 bases at J, with 9 bases between. There are 15 residues in the CDR3. The CDR3 region is CSASYGSSYNSPLHF. CDR3 nucleotide sequence: TGCAGTGCTAGTTACGGGAGCTCCTATAATTCACCCCTCCACTTT.

This clonotype came up many times. An end of the junction differs from the germline gene, which may be a read error. This chain links TRBV7-2 with TRBJ2-5; 7 bases match TRBD2. The CDR3 is 13 residues long. Germline CDR1 SGHTA, CDR2 FQGNSA. This CDR3 reads CASSQYGLESQYF. CDR3 DNA: TGTGCCAGCAGCCAATACGGACTAGAGTCCCAGTACTTC.

This clonotype was picked up a small number of times. The CDR3 DNA is TGTGCCAGCAGTATACCGACAGGGGACCAGCTAGACTCCTACGAGCAGTACTTC. This codes for CASSIPTGDQLDSYEQYF. The genes are TRBV2 and TRBJ2-7; 8 nucleotides align to TRBD1. The V segment lost 5 bases and the J segment 0 bases; nucleotides outside the gene matches: 15. Germline CDR1 SNHLY, CDR2 FYNNEI. The CDR3 has 18 amino acids.

This clonotype has a count of ten or more. The V gene is TRBV3-1, the J gene TRBJ2-7; D possibly matches TRBD1 or TRBD2 (5 bases each). Germline V gene lookup returns CDR1 LGHDT and CDR2 YNNKEL (reference sequence). Trimming took 1 base from V and 2 from J, leaving 9 bases between them. The CDR3 contains 14 residues. The CDR3 reads CASSQVGRAYEQYF. CDR3 DNA sequence: TGTGCCAGCAGCCAAGTGGGACGAGCCTACGAGCAGTACTTC.

The chain links TRBV14 to TRBJ1-6; TRBD1 agrees at 7 bases. From germline, CDR1 is SGHDN and CDR2 FVKESK. The CDR3 length is 17 residues. The junction had 8 bases not matched to a gene; V was cut back by 2 bases and J by 4 bases. CDR3 residues: CASSQSSGTAYNSPLHF. Here the CDR3 DNA reads TGTGCCAGCAGCCAAAGTTCGGGGACAGCATATAATTCACCCCTCCACTTT. Complete variable domain (other parts from reference TRBV14 and TRBJ1-6): EAGVTQFPSHSVIEKGQTVTLRCDPISGHDNLYWYRRVMGKEIKFLLHFVKESKQDESGMPNNRFLAERTGGTYSTLKVQPAELEDSGVYFCASSQSSGTAYNSPLHFGNGTRLTVT.

This clonotype was observed a handful of times. The rearrangement joins TRBV28 to TRBJ1-1; tentatively, D is TRBD1 (6 bases). The V and J ends lost 7 bases and 5 bases respectively, with 17 bases between them. The CDR3 has 14 residues. Germline loops: CDR1 MDHEN, CDR2 SYDVKM. The CDR3 spells CASTKGGVLTEAFF. CDR3 nucleotide sequence: TGTGCCAGCACCAAAGGGGGGGTATTGACTGAAGCTTTCTTT.

This clonotype was detected ten times or more. The chain recombines TRBV18 with TRBJ2-7; TRBD1 might be the D (5 bases). The CDR3 is 12 residues long. In germline, CDR1 is KGHSH, CDR2 LQKENI. V was pared by 3 bases and J by 5 bases, with 8 bases between. The CDR3 region has the DNA TGTGCCAGCTCACCGGCCAGGGACGAGCAGTACTTC. As protein: CASSPARDEQYF. Combining the CDR3 with reference TRBV18 and TRBJ2-7 gives the whole variable domain NAGVMQNPRHLVRRRGQEARLRCSPMKGHSHVYWYRQLPEEGLKFMVYLQKENIIDESGMPKERFSAEFPKEGPSILRIQQVVRGDSAAYFCASSPARDEQYFGPGTRLTVT.

This clonotype was observed at least ten times. The V gene is TRBV7-8, the J gene TRBJ2-5; TRBD1 matches at 7 bases. Germline V gives CDR1 SGHVS, CDR2 FQNEAQ. The length of the CDR3 is 15 residues. V shed 0 bases, J shed 6 bases, and the junction held 7 bases outside the gene matches. The CDR3 spells CASSLAAGGSQTQYF. CDR3 bases: TGTGCCAGCAGCTTAGCGGCAGGGGGTAGCCAGACCCAGTACTTC.

Remarks on this clonotype: The CDR3 does not close with the conserved phenylalanine or tryptophan, likely indicating a read error. The chain joins TRBV2 to TRBJ1-3; D is possibly TRBD1 (5 bases). The germline gives CDR1 SNHLY, CDR2 FYNNEI. The CDR3 is 14 amino acids. V was clipped by 6 bases and J by 0 bases, with 9 bases between them. DNA for the CDR3: TGTGCCAGCAGAAGGGACCACTCTGGAAACACCATATATTCT. Protein product: CASRRDHSGNTIYS.

This clonotype was counted only a few times. The chain links TRBV5-6 to TRBJ1-2, with unresolved D. CDR1 SGHDT and CDR2 YYEEEE come from the germline V gene. The V end lost 2 bases, the J end lost 8 bases, and 19 bases lay between the germline ends. The CDR3 covers 15 residues. The CDR3 sequence is CASSFYKTRLKGYTF. CDR3 bases: TGTGCCAGCAGCTTCTACAAAACACGGCTAAAGGGCTACACCTTC.